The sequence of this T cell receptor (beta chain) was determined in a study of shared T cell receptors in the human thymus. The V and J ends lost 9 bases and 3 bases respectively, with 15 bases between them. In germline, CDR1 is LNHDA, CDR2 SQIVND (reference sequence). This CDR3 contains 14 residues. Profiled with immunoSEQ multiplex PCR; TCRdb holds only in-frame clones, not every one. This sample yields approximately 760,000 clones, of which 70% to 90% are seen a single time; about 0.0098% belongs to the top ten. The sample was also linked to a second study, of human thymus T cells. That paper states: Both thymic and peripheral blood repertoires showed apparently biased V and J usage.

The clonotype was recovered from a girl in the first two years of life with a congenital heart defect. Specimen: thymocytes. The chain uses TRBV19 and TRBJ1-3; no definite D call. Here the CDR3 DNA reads TGTGCCAGCGGAACCGGGTCAAATGGAAACACCATATATTTT. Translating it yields CASGTGSNGNTIYF.